The 10 T cell receptor beta chains presented below share a single source sample, sequenced in a study of CD8 T cells in Susac syndrome (dated by TCRdb to the late 2010s). Receptor amplification or capture employed the immunoSEQ multiplex PCR assay. RNA was extracted with the RNeasy kit and 0.5 to 1 ug was reverse transcribed using random hexamers. The public reads were reprocessed in TCRdb via fastp at Q25 and MiXCR, keeping in-frame beta chains. Here each entry gathers all rows of one CDR3 protein and keeps the most common genes and DNA. This sample has about 160,000 distinct CDR3 sequences in its table, and just over 90% of those were observed once. 0.12% to 0.15% of the sample comes from the top ten. Specimen: CD4+ T cells from PBMCs. These receptors all stem from a human donor in good health.

The chain combines TRBV14 with TRBJ2-3, with D possibly matching TRBD1 (6 bases). The germline gives CDR1 SGHDN, CDR2 FVKESK. The CDR3 covers 12 residues. The germline V and J ends were trimmed by 4 bases and 6 bases, with 8 bases remaining between them. The CDR3 DNA reads as TGTGCCAGCAGCCGGGGGCCCGATACGCAGTATTTT. Translated: CASSRGPDTQYF.

This chain uses TRBV5-1 with TRBJ2-7; possibly TRBD2 for D (6 bases). V lost 0 bases to trimming and J lost 3 bases, with 10 bases between them. The germline CDR1 and CDR2 sequences are SGHRS and YFSETQ. There are 14 residues in the CDR3. The CDR3 nucleotides are TGCGCCAGCAGCTTGGGGCCGGGGGTCTACGAGCAGTACTTC. Protein sequence: CASSLGPGVYEQYF.

The chain combines TRBV29-1 with TRBJ2-1; D unresolved. Trimming removed 4 bases from V and 0 bases from J, with 7 bases in between. The CDR3 has 13 amino acids. The V gene's germline CDR1 is SQVTM and CDR2 ANQGSEA. CDR3 nucleotide sequence: TGCAGCGTTGTCGGGCCCTCCTACAATGAGCAGTTCTTC. Encoded protein: CSVVGPSYNEQFF.

The chain joins TRBV29-1 to TRBJ1-2, with a tentative D call TRBD1 (5 bases). The ends were cut back, 7 bases at V and 5 bases at J, with 11 bases in the middle. CDR1 and CDR2 (germline): SQVTM, ANQGSEA. The CDR3 spans 11 residues. Here the CDR3 reads CSGGDHYGYTF. CDR3 sequence (DNA): TGCAGCGGTGGGGACCATTATGGCTACACCTTC.

This clonotype appeared once. The genes are TRBV7-3 and TRBJ1-2, with D hard to call. Germline V gene lookup returns CDR1 SGHTA and CDR2 FQGTGA. Trimming cost V 7 bases and J 5 bases, with 11 bases left between them. This CDR3 region has 12 residues. The CDR3 reads CASTKSTYGYTF. The CDR3 nucleotides are TGTGCCAGCACCAAGTCAACTTATGGCTACACCTTC.

This clonotype has just one count. V is TRBV20-1 and J is TRBJ2-3, with TRBD2 identical over 10 bases. Germline V gene lookup returns CDR1 DFQATT and CDR2 SNEGSKA (reference sequence). The CDR3 extends over 15 amino acids. The DNA of the CDR3 is TGCGGGATTTCTAGCGGGGGAATTCTCACAGATACGCAGTATTTT. Translated: CGISSGGILTDTQYF.

V usage is TRBV27 and J usage is TRBJ2-6; D unclear. Trimming removed 7 bases from V and 0 bases from J, with 10 bases in between. Germline V gene sequence: CDR1 MNHEY, CDR2 SMNVEV (reference sequence). The CDR3 is 15 amino acids. The CDR3 reads CASTTTGSGANVLTF. The DNA for the CDR3 is TGTGCCAGCACCACAACCGGCTCTGGGGCCAACGTCCTGACTTTC.

The CDR3 region is CASSLIGGGSYEQYF. CDR3 DNA: TGTGCCAGCAGCTTAATCGGTGGAGGCTCCTACGAGCAGTACTTC. This rearrangement joins TRBV7-3 to TRBJ2-7; TRBD2 is a possible D gene (5 bases). V was shortened by 1 base and J by 0 bases, with 10 bases between the two germline ends. Germline values: CDR1 SGHTA, CDR2 FQGTGA. The CDR3 loop spans 15 amino acids.

J is TRBJ1-3 and V is TRBV11-2, with D possibly TRBD1 on 5 matching bases. Germline assignment: CDR1 SGHAT and CDR2 FQNNGV. V lost 5 bases, J lost 4 bases, and 15 bases lay in between. CDR3 length: 15 amino acids. The CDR3 sequence is CASSPFKGFGNTIYF. Here the CDR3 DNA reads TGTGCCAGCAGCCCCTTTAAGGGGTTCGGAAACACCATATATTTT.

In nucleotides, the CDR3 is TGTGCCAGCAGACCCGGGGGGGTGAAAGGCAACTATGGCTACACCTTC. Protein product: CASRPGGVKGNYGYTF. The V call is TRBV27, the J call TRBJ1-2; perhaps TRBD1 as D (5 bases). The CDR3 loop spans 16 amino acids. V dropped 6 bases and J dropped 2 bases, with 19 bases sitting between them. Germline CDR1 and CDR2: MNHEY and SMNVEV (reference sequence).